This T cell receptor (beta chain) was obtained from a study of CD8+CD57+ T cells in acquired aplastic anemia. Profiling of TCR beta VDJ combinations and CDR3 sequences used genomic DNA as template. TCRdb analysed the reads with MiXCR anew, one entry per CDR3 protein. Of some 130,000 distinct CDR3 sequences in the sample, around two fifths were seen once. Many counts were recorded for this clonotype. The CDR3 spans 14 residues. CDR1 and CDR2 from the germline V gene are SGHTS and YDEGEE. Trimming shortened V by 7 bases and J by 9 bases, and 20 bases separated the two germline ends. The chain is built from TRBV5-8 and TRBJ2-1; D call uncertain. The TCR was taken from a human donor in good health, serving as a control. Sequencing was performed on sorted CD4+, CD8+, or CD8+CD57+ T cells (not recorded which) from PBMCs. The CDR3 coding sequence is TGTGCCAGCTCATCCCAGGTAATTCCAGGTGAGCAGTTCTTC. Its protein is CASSSQVIPGEQFF.